Below are 28 T cell receptor beta chains sequenced from a single sample in a study of control samples from healthy donors and cancer patients. Method: immunoSEQ multiplex PCR; TCRdb's copy keeps in-frame clones and lacks some. The sample includes about 160,000 clones, 96% of them seen just once. Sequenced: blood. These receptors were collected from a woman aged 30 to 39 in good health.

This chain uses TRBV9 with TRBJ2-7, with D tentatively TRBD1 (7 bases). V was shortened by 4 bases and J by 4 bases, with 15 bases between the two germline ends. From germline, CDR1 is SGDLS and CDR2 YYNGEE. The CDR3 has 14 amino acids. The CDR3 reads CASSLRDREYEQYF. CDR3 coding DNA: TGTGCCAGCAGCTTGCGGGACAGAGAATACGAGCAGTACTTC.

The rearrangement links TRBV14 to TRBJ1-4; the D gene is possibly TRBD1 (6 bases). V was trimmed by 4 bases and J by 8 bases, leaving 17 bases between them. CDR1 is SGHDN and CDR2 is FVKESK in the germline V gene. The CDR3 is 15 residues long. CDR3 coding DNA: TGTGCCAGCAGCCCGGTGGGGGGACACCAGGAAAAACTGTTTTTT. It is translated as CASSPVGGHQEKLFF.

The J gene is TRBJ2-6, the V gene TRBV28, with no clear D. The CDR3 has 13 amino acids. V was trimmed by 9 bases and J by 0 bases, leaving 6 bases between them. Looked up from germline, CDR1 is MDHEN and CDR2 is SYDVKM. The CDR3 here is CASRPSGANVLTF. The CDR3 DNA reads TGTGCCAGTAGACCCTCTGGGGCCAACGTCCTGACTTTC.

This clone was seen just once. This chain uses TRBV28 with TRBJ1-6; D gene unclear. The CDR3 has 14 amino acids. Deletions cut 3 bases from V and 4 bases from J, with 7 bases between. Germline values: CDR1 MDHEN, CDR2 SYDVKM. The CDR3 reads CASSFSPYNSPLHF. The DNA for the CDR3 is TGTGCCAGCAGTTTTTCACCGTATAATTCACCCCTCCACTTT.

A note on this clone: Mismatch with germline at one junction end may stem from a read error. The rearrangement links TRBV7-9 to TRBJ2-1; 7 bases line up with TRBD2. This CDR3 is built from 13 residues. Germline V gene sequence: CDR1 SEHNR, CDR2 FQNEAQ (reference sequence). For the CDR3, the DNA is TGTGCCAGCAGCTTAGGTGGGGACTATGAGCGGTTCTTC. Amino acid sequence: CASSLGGDYERFF.

The chain couples TRBV19 to TRBJ2-7; D is perhaps TRBD1 or TRBD2 (5 bases each). With 6 bases removed from V and 6 bases from J, the gap between germline ends came to 15 bases. Germline assignment: CDR1 LNHDA and CDR2 SQIVND (reference sequence). The length of the CDR3 is 13 residues. CDR3 DNA sequence: TGTGCCAGTAGGAATGGGGGTTCAGGCGAGCAGTACTTC. Translating it yields CASRNGGSGEQYF.

The chain employs TRBV30 and TRBJ2-2, with TRBD1 matching 7 bases. The length of the CDR3 is 16 residues. Germline CDR1 and CDR2: GTSNPN and SVGIG (reference sequence). V lost 0 bases to trimming and J lost 3 bases; unmatched junction nucleotides: 7. The chain's CDR3 is CAWSVWVQGDTGELFF. The CDR3 nucleotides are TGTGCCTGGAGTGTCTGGGTTCAGGGGGACACCGGGGAGCTGTTTTTT.

CDR3 sequence (DNA): TGTGCCTGGAAAGCGGGTCAGGGACTTCTCTTTGGCTACACCTTC. Encoded protein: CAWKAGQGLLFGYTF. The chain has TRBV30 and TRBJ1-2; D is possibly TRBD1 (5 bases). The germline V gene has CDR1 GTSNPN and CDR2 SVGIG (reference sequence). The CDR3 covers 15 residues. V lost 4 bases and J 7 bases, leaving 22 bases between the germline ends. Full variable domain (rest looked up from reference TRBV30 and TRBJ1-2): SQTIHQWPATLVQPVGSPLSLECTVEGTSNPNLYWYRQAAGRGLQLLFYSVGIGQISSEVPQNLSASRPQDRQFILSSKKLLLSDSGFYLCAWKAGQGLLFGYTFGSGTRLTVV.

The rearrangement uses TRBV5-1 and TRBJ2-3, with D perhaps matching TRBD2 (7 bases). The germline V gene has CDR1 SGHRS and CDR2 YFSETQ. The CDR3 is 17 residues long. The ends were cut back, 0 bases at V and 0 bases at J, with 14 bases in the middle. The CDR3 region has the DNA TGCGCCAGCAGCTTGGCCCTAGGGGGGGGTAGCACAGATACGCAGTATTTT. The encoded protein is CASSLALGGGSTDTQYF.

J is TRBJ2-1 and V is TRBV30, with TRBD2 as a possible D gene (6 bases). CDR3 size: 16 residues. V lost 2 bases and J lost 4, with 18 bases in between. The germline gives CDR1 GTSNPN, CDR2 SVGIG (reference sequence). CDR3 DNA sequence: TGTGCCTGGAGTCTTCCTGGAGGGGTAAGGTACAATGAGCAGTTCTTC. Translation: CAWSLPGGVRYNEQFF.

The chain uses TRBV5-4 and TRBJ2-1; D is tentatively TRBD1 or TRBD2 (5 bases each). V gave up 0 bases and J gave up 2 bases, with 9 bases separating them. CDR3 length equals 15 residues. Germline V gene lookup returns CDR1 SGHNT and CDR2 YYREEE (reference sequence). CDR3 sequence (DNA): TGTGCCAGCAGCTTGGAAGGGGAGACCTACAATGAGCAGTTCTTC. It specifies CASSLEGETYNEQFF.

This chain links TRBV5-4 with TRBJ1-6, with 7 bases matching TRBD1. V trimming: 4 bases; J trimming: 7 bases; junction bases outside the gene matches: 8. CDR3 size: 15 residues. Looked up from germline, CDR1 is SGHNT and CDR2 is YYREEE (reference sequence). The CDR3 nucleotides read TGTGCCAGCAGCGACCCGACAGGGCCGAATTCACCCCTCCACTTT. As protein: CASSDPTGPNSPLHF.

The chain employs TRBV6-1 and TRBJ2-2; no reliable D call. The CDR3 has 16 residues. CDR1 is MNHNS and CDR2 is SASEGT in the germline V gene. The germline V and J ends were trimmed by 4 bases and 5 bases, with 17 bases remaining between them. As DNA, the CDR3 is TGTGCCAGCAGTGGAGAGGCGGTCATAGGGACCGGGGAGCTGTTTTTT. It codes for CASSGEAVIGTGELFF.

The rearrangement joins TRBV15 to TRBJ1-5; weak D call: TRBD1 (5 bases). The CDR3 runs to 16 residues. Trimming stripped 5 bases from V and 7 bases from J, with 21 bases between. Germline loops: CDR1 LNHNV, CDR2 YYDKDF (reference sequence). Written as DNA, the CDR3 is TGTGCCACCAGCGGAAACCTTCCCGGGACGGGGCAGCCCCAGCATTTT. Translation: CATSGNLPGTGQPQHF.

V usage is TRBV27 and J usage is TRBJ2-3; D perhaps matches TRBD2 (7 bases). The CDR3 is 15 residues long. V was pared by 2 bases and J by 5 bases, with 14 bases between. Per the germline V gene, CDR1 is MNHEY and CDR2 is SMNVEV (reference sequence). DNA of the CDR3: TGTGCCAGCAGTTTAAGGGGGGGCCTTAAAGATACGCAGTATTTT. Translating it yields CASSLRGGLKDTQYF.

The CDR3 loop is CAVLGEDYNSPLHF. The CDR3 DNA sequence: TGTGCCGTCTTGGGAGAGGACTATAATTCACCCCTCCACTTT. V and J are TRBV6-6 and TRBJ1-6; D remains unclear. Trimming cost V 11 bases and J 3 bases, with 14 bases left between them. Looked up from germline, CDR1 is MNHNY and CDR2 is SVGAGI (reference sequence). CDR3 size: 14 residues.

The chain recombines TRBV30 with TRBJ2-1, with a possible D match to TRBD1 (6 bases). The CDR3 has 11 amino acids. The germline CDR1 and CDR2 sequences are GTSNPN and SVGIG (reference sequence). V was cut by 3 bases and J by 13 bases, with 13 bases left in between. The CDR3 DNA is TGTGCCTGGAGCCTGATACAGGGTCAGTTCTTC. This codes for CAWSLIQGQFF.

The CDR3 region is CASRPWGLDTQYF. CDR3 bases: TGTGCCAGCAGACCCTGGGGGCTCGATACGCAGTATTTT. This chain uses TRBV6-5 with TRBJ2-3; D might be TRBD1 (6 bases). V lost 6 bases and J 6 bases, leaving 13 bases between the germline ends. The germline V gene encodes CDR1 MNHEY and CDR2 SVGAGI. The CDR3 consists of 13 residues.

The genes are TRBV5-1 and TRBJ2-1, with 7 positions matching TRBD2. The CDR3 runs to 16 residues. Germline lookup yields CDR1 SGHRS and CDR2 YFSETQ. V was clipped by 4 bases and J by 0 bases; unmatched bases: 7. The DNA for the CDR3 is TGCGCCAGCAGCCCCTCACGCGGGAGCTCCTACAATGAGCAGTTCTTC. Translation gives CASSPSRGSSYNEQFF.

DNA of the CDR3: TGTGCCAGCAGTTTAGTTAAAGGGACTAGCGGGAGCCCTCTCTCCTACGAGCAGTACTTC. Protein: CASSLVKGTSGSPLSYEQYF. The chain recombines TRBV28 with TRBJ2-7, with 14 bases aligning to TRBD2. Germline V lookup: CDR1 MDHEN, CDR2 SYDVKM. This CDR3 spans 20 amino acids. J gave up 0 bases and V 2 bases, and 12 bases lay outside the gene matches.

The rearrangement uses TRBV6-5 and TRBJ1-2; D is unclear. Per germline, CDR1 MNHEY and CDR2 SVGAGI. The CDR3 loop spans 13 amino acids. V was cut by 4 bases and J by 5 bases, with 11 bases left in between. CDR3 protein: CASSSPAYYGYTF. The CDR3, as DNA: TGTGCCAGCAGTTCCCCGGCCTATTATGGCTACACCTTC.

The rearrangement joins TRBV6-5 to TRBJ1-1, with unresolved D. The CDR3 spans 14 residues. Per germline, CDR1 MNHEY and CDR2 SVGAGI. With 2 bases removed from V and 4 bases from J, the gap between germline ends came to 11 bases. CDR3 DNA sequence: TGTGCCAGCAGTTACGTGGTGGGCGGCACTGAAGCTTTCTTT. Translated: CASSYVVGGTEAFF.

This clone appeared a single time. V gene TRBV14 combines with J gene TRBJ1-3; D uncertain. This CDR3 is built from 14 residues. CDR1 is SGHDN and CDR2 is FVKESK in the germline V gene. The V gene lost 2 bases and the J gene lost 0 bases, with 5 bases spanning the gap. The DNA for the CDR3 is TGTGCCAGCAGCCAATATTCCTCTGGAAACACCATATATTTT. As protein: CASSQYSSGNTIYF.

The chain couples TRBV7-9 to TRBJ2-2; possibly TRBD2 for D (6 bases). The ends were cut back, 2 bases at V and 6 bases at J, with 13 bases in the middle. Germline V gene data show CDR1 as SEHNR and CDR2 as FQNEAQ (reference sequence). This CDR3 contains 15 residues. Written as DNA, the CDR3 is TGTGCCAGCAGCTTACTAGGGACTCTTTCCGGGGAGCTGTTTTTT. Translation gives CASSLLGTLSGELFF. The full variable domain, rest sourced from reference TRBV7-9 and TRBJ2-2, is DTGVSQNPRHKITKRGQNVTFRCDPISEHNRLYWYRQTLGQGPEFLTYFQNEAQLEKSRLLSDRFSAERPKGSFSTLEIQRTEQGDSAMYLCASSLLGTLSGELFFGEGSRLTVL.

On this clone: Other DNA sequences in the sample encode the same CDR3. The chain couples TRBV3-1 (or the pseudogene TRBV3-2) to TRBJ2-3; D call uncertain. V was trimmed by 1 base and J by 1 base, leaving 3 bases between them. Germline V gives CDR1 LGHDT, CDR2 YNNKEL (reference sequence). The length of the CDR3 is 13 residues. The CDR3 sequence: CASSQGGTDTQYF. The CDR3 DNA follows: TGTGCCAGCAGCCAAGGGGGCACAGATACGCAGTATTTT.

V usage is TRBV6-5 and J usage is TRBJ2-1; TRBD1 matches at 7 bases. The germline V gene has CDR1 MNHEY and CDR2 SVGAGI. The CDR3 totals 14 residues. The junction had 5 bases not matched to a gene; V was cut back by 2 bases and J by 7 bases. The CDR3 DNA reads TGTGCCAGCAGTTACGGGACAGTATGGAATGAGCAGTTCTTC. Protein: CASSYGTVWNEQFF.

This chain links TRBV21-1 with TRBJ2-7. TRBV21-1 is assigned pseudogene status. CDR3 size: 15 residues. The CDR3 sequence is CASPWGAVNSYEQYF. DNA for the CDR3: TGTGCCAGCCCCTGGGGGGCGGTGAACTCCTACGAGCAGTACTTC.

This chain uses TRBV7-2 with TRBJ2-1; no firm D call. CDR1 is SGHTA, CDR2 FQGNSA, per germline. Between the trimmed V and J ends, which lost 4 bases and 5 bases, there was a span of 18 bases. This CDR3 has 16 amino acids. DNA of the CDR3: TGTGCCAGCAGCTCCCGAAGGGCCCGAAGCCACAATGAGCAGTTCTTC. It codes for CASSSRRARSHNEQFF.